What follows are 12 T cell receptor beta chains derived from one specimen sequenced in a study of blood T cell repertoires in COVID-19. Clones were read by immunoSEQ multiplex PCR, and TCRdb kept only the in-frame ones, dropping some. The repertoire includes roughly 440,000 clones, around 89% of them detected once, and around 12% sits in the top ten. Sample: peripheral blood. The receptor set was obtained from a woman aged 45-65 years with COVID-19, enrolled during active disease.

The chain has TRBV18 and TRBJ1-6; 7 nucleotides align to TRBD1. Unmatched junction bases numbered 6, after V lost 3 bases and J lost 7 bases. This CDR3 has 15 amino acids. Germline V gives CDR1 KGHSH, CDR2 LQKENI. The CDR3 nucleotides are TGTGCCAGCTCACCGATGACAGGGAACAATTCACCCCTCCACTTT. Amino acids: CASSPMTGNNSPLHF.

The CDR3, as DNA: TGTGCCAGCAGCTTGGATTGGAGCTCTGGAAACACCATATATTTT. This encodes CASSLDWSSGNTIYF. The genes are TRBV5-6 and TRBJ1-3; D gene ambiguous. V lost 0 bases, J lost 0 bases, and 7 bases lay in between. This CDR3 contains 15 residues. Germline V CDR1 and CDR2: SGHDT, YYEEEE.

The chain's CDR3 is CASSYSDSYQPQHF. The CDR3 DNA follows: TGTGCCAGCAGTTACTCGGACAGTTATCAGCCCCAGCATTTT. The rearrangement links TRBV6-6 to TRBJ1-5; the D gene is possibly TRBD1 (6 bases). The CDR3 contains 14 residues. Germline V lookup: CDR1 MNHNY, CDR2 SVGAGI (reference sequence). V lost 0 bases, J lost 5 bases, and 8 bases lay in between.

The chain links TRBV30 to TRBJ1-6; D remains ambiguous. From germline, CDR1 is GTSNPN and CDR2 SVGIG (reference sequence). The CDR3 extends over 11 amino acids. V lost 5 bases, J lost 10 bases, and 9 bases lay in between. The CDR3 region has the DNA TGTGCCTGGGAAGGAGGATCACCCCTCCACTTT. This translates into CAWEGGSPLHF.

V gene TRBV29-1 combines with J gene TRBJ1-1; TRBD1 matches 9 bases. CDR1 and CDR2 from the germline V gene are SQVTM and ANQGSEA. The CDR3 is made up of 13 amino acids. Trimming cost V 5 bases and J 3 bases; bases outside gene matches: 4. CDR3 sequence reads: CSVSTGGDTEAFF. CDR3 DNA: TGCAGCGTTTCGACAGGGGGGGACACTGAAGCTTTCTTT. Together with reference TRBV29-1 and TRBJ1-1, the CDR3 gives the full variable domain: SAVISQKPSRDICQRGTSLTIQCQVDSQVTMMFWYRQQPGQSLTLIATANQGSEATYESGFVIDKFPISRPNLTFSTLTVSNMSPEDSSIYLCSVSTGGDTEAFFGQGTRLTVV.

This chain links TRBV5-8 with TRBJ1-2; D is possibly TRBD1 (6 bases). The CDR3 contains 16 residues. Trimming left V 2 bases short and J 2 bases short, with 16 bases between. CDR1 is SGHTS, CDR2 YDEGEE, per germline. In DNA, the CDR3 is TGTGCCAGCAGCTTCTTCCGAGGACAGTTAAACTATGGCTACACCTTC. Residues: CASSFFRGQLNYGYTF.

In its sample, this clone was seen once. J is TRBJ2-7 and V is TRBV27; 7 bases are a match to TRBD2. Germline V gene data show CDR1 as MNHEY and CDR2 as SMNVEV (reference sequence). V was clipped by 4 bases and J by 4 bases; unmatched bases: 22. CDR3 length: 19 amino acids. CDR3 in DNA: TGTGCCAGCAGTTCCCCCTCCGGGGACGGCCGAAAAGCGGGGTACGAGCAGTACTTC. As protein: CASSSPSGDGRKAGYEQYF.

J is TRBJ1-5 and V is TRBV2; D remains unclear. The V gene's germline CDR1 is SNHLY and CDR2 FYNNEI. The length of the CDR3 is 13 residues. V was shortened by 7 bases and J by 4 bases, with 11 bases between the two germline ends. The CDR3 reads CASTRGWNQPQHF. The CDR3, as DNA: TGTGCCAGCACGCGGGGTTGGAATCAGCCCCAGCATTTT.

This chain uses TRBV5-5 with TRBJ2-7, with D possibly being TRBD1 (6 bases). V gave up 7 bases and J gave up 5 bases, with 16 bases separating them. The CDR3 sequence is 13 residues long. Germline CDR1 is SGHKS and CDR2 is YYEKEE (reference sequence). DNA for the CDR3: TGTGCCAGCTCGATACAGGGTCTCGACGAGCAGTACTTC. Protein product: CASSIQGLDEQYF. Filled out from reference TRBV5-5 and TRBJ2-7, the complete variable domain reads DAGVTQSPTHLIKTRGQQVTLRCSPISGHKSVSWYQQVLGQGPQFIFQYYEKEERGRGNFPDRFSARQFPNYSSELNVNALLLGDSALYLCASSIQGLDEQYFGPGTRLTVT.

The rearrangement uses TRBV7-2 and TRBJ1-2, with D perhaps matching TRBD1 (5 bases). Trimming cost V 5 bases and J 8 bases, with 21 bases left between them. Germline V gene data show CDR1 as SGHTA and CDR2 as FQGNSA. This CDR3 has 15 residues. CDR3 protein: CASSPFHRGMGGYTF. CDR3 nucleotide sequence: TGTGCCAGCAGCCCGTTTCACCGGGGGATGGGGGGCTACACCTTC. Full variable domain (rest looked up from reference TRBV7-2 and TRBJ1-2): GAGVSQSPSNKVTEKGKDVELRCDPISGHTALYWYRQSLGQGLEFLIYFQGNSAPDKSGLPSDRFSAERTGGSVSTLTIQRTQQEDSAVYLCASSPFHRGMGGYTFGSGTRLTVV.

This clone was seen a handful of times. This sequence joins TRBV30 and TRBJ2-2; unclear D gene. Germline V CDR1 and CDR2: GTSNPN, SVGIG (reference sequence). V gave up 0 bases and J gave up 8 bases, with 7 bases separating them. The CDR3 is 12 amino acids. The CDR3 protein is CAWSVLRGELFF. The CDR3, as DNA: TGTGCCTGGAGTGTACTTCGGGGGGAGCTGTTTTTT.

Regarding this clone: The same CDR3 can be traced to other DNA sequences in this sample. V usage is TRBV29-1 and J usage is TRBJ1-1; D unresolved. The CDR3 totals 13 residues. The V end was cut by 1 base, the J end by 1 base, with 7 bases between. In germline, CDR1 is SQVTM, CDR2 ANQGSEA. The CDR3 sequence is CSVEGGGNTEAFF. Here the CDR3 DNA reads TGCAGCGTTGAAGGAGGCGGGAACACTGAAGCTTTCTTT.